The TCR beta chain described here comes from a study of somatic mutations in cytotoxic T cells in rheumatoid arthritis. Positive magnetic bead selection isolated CD4+ and CD8+ cells, and flow cytometry checked purity. About this clone itself: Its specificity is unknown.

Broader study findings: Comparison of CD8+ T-cell clonality between rheumatoid arthritis patients and age-matched healthy controls yielded no significant difference. An age-related increase in CD8+ clonality was seen in rheumatoid arthritis patients but not in healthy controls.

The table came from immunoSEQ multiplex PCR; TCRdb's copy has only in-frame clones and leaves some out. The sample holds roughly 15,000 clones; just under 85% are singletons and the top ten take roughly 20%. The CDR3 consists of 18 residues. V lost 5 bases to trimming and J lost 1 base; unmatched junction nucleotides: 13. Germline V gene data show CDR1 as SQVTM and CDR2 as ANQGSEA. The material sequenced was CD8+ T cells sorted from blood. The rearrangement uses TRBV29-1 and TRBJ2-1; 11 bases map to TRBD1. The receptor comes from an adult with rheumatoid arthritis. This CDR3 is CSVLGTGGIMGSYNEQFF. Here the CDR3 DNA reads TGCAGCGTTCTCGGGACAGGGGGAATCATGGGATCCTACAATGAGCAGTTCTTC.